Listed below are T cell receptor beta chains from one sample, sequenced in a study of T cell responses to AZD1222 COVID-19 vaccine. Clones were read by immunoSEQ multiplex PCR, and TCRdb kept only the in-frame ones, dropping some. This table has 120,000 or so clones, 80% to 95% appearing once. Here the sequenced sample was peripheral blood, taken on day 0 of MenACWY control vaccination. These receptors all come from an adult in good health. Both conserved end residues are trimmed from each CDR3. Size is omitted from some rows. Given values are once, few, many or a class for expanded clones.

>TRBJ1-3|TRBV15|-
ATREFSGNTIY
>TRBJ1-4|TRBV7-9|-
ASSRVPSNEKLF
>TRBJ1-6|TRBV2|-
ASRGAVTANSPLH
>TRBJ1-2|TRBV6-2/TRBV6-3|-
ASSSHAGTPMGYGYT
>TRBJ2-7|TRBV3-1/TRBV3-2|-
ASSLGGTYEQY
>TRBJ2-7|TRBV20-1|-
SASGISGSHEQY
>TRBJ2-7|TRBV6-1|-
ASSEGLAGGPSHEQY
>TRBJ2-2|TRBV7-2|few
ASRANANTGELF
>TRBJ1-5|TRBV27|-
ASSVTGAVQPQH
>TRBJ2-5|TRBV7-2|-
ASSGAGETQY
>TRBJ2-2|TRBV27|-
ASSSGPLNTGELF
>TRBJ2-7|TRBV21-1|-
ASSKTGPSSYEQY
>TRBJ2-2|TRBV9|-
ASSGTRYTGELF
>TRBJ2-5|TRBV27|-
ASSQKPGLAGGPKETQY
>TRBJ2-3|TRBV3-1/TRBV3-2|once
ARKRGGVTDTQY
>TRBJ2-1|TRBV5-1|-
ASSISGTDDNEQF
>TRBJ2-3|TRBV5-6|-
ASSEFRADPSTDTQY
>TRBJ1-3|TRBV19|-
ASSSWGSGNTIY
>TRBJ1-5|TRBV5-8|-
ASSWEPSNQPQH
>TRBJ2-1|TRBV7-9|-
ASSLAEYNEQF
>TRBJ2-2|TRBV15|-
ATSPGTGRTGELF
>TRBJ1-2|TRBV10-3|-
AISEGQGTDGYT
>TRBJ2-5|TRBV5-3|-
ARTPLRWDWNFPQY
>TRBJ2-5|TRBV6-5|-
ASSYQTASQETQY
>TRBJ2-5|TRBV24-1|-
ATSDLGQGEETQY
>TRBJ2-3|TRBV6-5|once
ASRVAGGYMDTQY
>TRBJ1-6|TRBV2|-
ASRTGWNSPLH
>TRBJ1-6|TRBV5-6|-
ASSLSGSSYNSPLH
>TRBJ1-6|TRBV5-6|-
ASSLGDRERSPLH
>TRBJ2-7|TRBV6-6|once
ASSSTTGEQY
>TRBJ2-5|TRBV5-4|-
ASSLEGYQETQY